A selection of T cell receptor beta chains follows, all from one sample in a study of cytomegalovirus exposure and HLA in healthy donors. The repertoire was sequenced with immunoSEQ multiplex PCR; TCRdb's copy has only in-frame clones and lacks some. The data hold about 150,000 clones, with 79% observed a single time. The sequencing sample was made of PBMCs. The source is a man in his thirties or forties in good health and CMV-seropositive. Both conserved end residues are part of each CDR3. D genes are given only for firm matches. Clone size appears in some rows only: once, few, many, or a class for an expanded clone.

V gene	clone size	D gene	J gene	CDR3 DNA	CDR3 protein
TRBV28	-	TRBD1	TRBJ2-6	TGTGCCAGCAGCTCCTTCCTACAGGGGTCTGGGGCCAACGTCCTGACTTTC	CASSSFLQGSGANVLTF
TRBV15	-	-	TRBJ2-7	TGTGCCACCAGCAGAGATGAGGTGTCCTACGAGCAGTACTTC	CATSRDEVSYEQYF
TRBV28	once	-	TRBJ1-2	TGTGCCAGCAGTGACAGAGCCTATGGCTACACCTTC	CASSDRAYGYTF
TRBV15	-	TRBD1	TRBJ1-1	TGTGCCACCAGCAGAGGGACAGGGGGCAACACTGAAGCTTTCTTT	CATSRGTGGNTEAFF
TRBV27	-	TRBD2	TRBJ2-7	TGTGCCAGCACCTTAGGGCGGGGGGGCGGCGAGCAGTACTTC	CASTLGRGGGEQYF
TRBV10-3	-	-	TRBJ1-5	TGTGCCATCAGCCCCACAGGGATCTCCAATCAGCCCCAGCATTTT	CAISPTGISNQPQHF
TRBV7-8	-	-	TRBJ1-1	TGTGCCAGCAGCTTAGACGTGACAGCCACTGAAGCTTTCTTT	CASSLDVTATEAFF
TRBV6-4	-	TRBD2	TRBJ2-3	TGTGCCAGCAGTGACTCCCCGGGCGGGGGGAGCACAGATACGCAGTATTTT	CASSDSPGGGSTDTQYF
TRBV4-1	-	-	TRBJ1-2	TGCGCCAGCAGCCAAACCCTCCGCGCAGGGGCCATCGAAGGAGGCTACACCTTC	CASSQTLRAGAIEGGYTF
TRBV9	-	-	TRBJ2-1	TGTGCCAGCAGCCCCCGGGGCAGGGGAGGACTAGGACAAGGGAACAATGAGCAGTTCTTC	CASSPRGRGGLGQGNNEQFF
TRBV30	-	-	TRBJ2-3	TGTGCCTGGGGACCCAACCCGGGGACGCAGTATTTT	CAWGPNPGTQYF
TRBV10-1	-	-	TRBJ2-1	TGCGCCAGCAGTGCGACTCCGGACAATGAGCAGTTCTTC	CASSATPDNEQFF
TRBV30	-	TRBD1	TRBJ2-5	TGTGCCTCAAGACAGGGGCGATGGGAGACCCAGTACTTC	CASRQGRWETQYF
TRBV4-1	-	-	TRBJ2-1	TGCGCCAGCAGCCAAACAACTAGAGAGCAGTTCTTC	CASSQTTREQFF
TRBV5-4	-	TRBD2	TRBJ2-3	TGTGCCAGCAGCTTTAAATTGGCGGGAGGTGGCACAGATACGCAGTATTTT	CASSFKLAGGGTDTQYF
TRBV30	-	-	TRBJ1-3	TGTGCCTGGGGCCGTGCGGGAGGAAACACCATATATTTT	CAWGRAGGNTIYF
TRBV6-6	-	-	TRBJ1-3	TGTGCCAGCAGTTACTCGGGCAGGTCTGGAAACACCATATATTTT	CASSYSGRSGNTIYF
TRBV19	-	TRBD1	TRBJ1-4	TGTGCCAGTAGCCCGACAGGGGGGGATGAGGGAAAACTGTTTTTT	CASSPTGGDEGKLFF
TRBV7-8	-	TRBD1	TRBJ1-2	TGTGCCAGCAGCTTAGCGCAGGGGGCGGGTTATGGCTACACCTTC	CASSLAQGAGYGYTF
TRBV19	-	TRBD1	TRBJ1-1	TGTGCCAGTAGCATTGGGACAGGGGGGAACACTGAAGCTTTCTTT	CASSIGTGGNTEAFF
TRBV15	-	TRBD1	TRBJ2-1	TGTGCCACCAGCAGAAGACAGGGCCGGTACAATGAGCAGTTCTTC	CATSRRQGRYNEQFF
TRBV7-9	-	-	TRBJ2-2	TGTGCCAGCAGCCGTCCGTCCACCGGGGAGCTGTTTTTT	CASSRPSTGELFF
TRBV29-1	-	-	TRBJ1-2	TGCAGCGTTGATCAAACCGGTGGCTACACCTTC	CSVDQTGGYTF
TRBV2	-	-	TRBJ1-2	TGTGCCAGCAGCGGACAGAACTATGGCTACACCTTC	CASSGQNYGYTF
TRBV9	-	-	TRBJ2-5	TGTGCCAGCAGCCCCCCGGGGTCAGAGAAGGAGACCCAGTACTTC	CASSPPGSEKETQYF
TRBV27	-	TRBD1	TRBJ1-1	TGTGCCAGCAGTTTATCCCAACAGGGGGTCACTGAAGCTTTCTTT	CASSLSQQGVTEAFF
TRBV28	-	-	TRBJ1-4	TGTGCCAGCACTCCAACCGGGGGAGAAAAACTGTTTTTT	CASTPTGGEKLFF
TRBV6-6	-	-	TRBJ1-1	TGTGCCAGCAGTTTACAGGGTCAGGGGAACACTGAAGCTTTCTTT	CASSLQGQGNTEAFF
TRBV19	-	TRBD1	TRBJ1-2	TGTGCCAGTACGATTTACGGTGAGGACAGGAACTATGGCTACACCTTC	CASTIYGEDRNYGYTF
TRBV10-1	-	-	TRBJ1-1	TGCGCCAGCAGTGAGCCGGGGGGCGGGGGGACTGAAGCTTTCTTT	CASSEPGGGGTEAFF
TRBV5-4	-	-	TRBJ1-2	TGTGCCAGCAGCGGCGGGGGCAACTATGGCTACACCTTC	CASSGGGNYGYTF
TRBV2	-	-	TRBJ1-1	TGTGCCAGCACTCAGGAAATGAACACTGAAGCTTTCTTT	CASTQEMNTEAFF
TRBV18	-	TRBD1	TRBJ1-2	TGTGCCAGCTCACAGGACAGGGGGCGGGCCTATGGCTACACCTTC	CASSQDRGRAYGYTF